Each of the 13 T cell receptor beta chains below was sequenced from the same sample in a study of control samples from healthy donors and cancer patients. Measured with immunoSEQ multiplex PCR; TCRdb has only the in-frame clones, and not every one. The table includes roughly 370,000 clones, 90% detected once. The sequenced material came from PBMCs. The source of these receptors is a man aged 35-49 years with head and neck cancer.

V and J are TRBV11-1 and TRBJ2-7; possibly TRBD1 for D (5 bases). The CDR3 spans 14 residues. From germline, CDR1 is SGHAT and CDR2 FQDESV (reference sequence). Trimming took 5 bases from V and 7 from J, leaving 18 bases between them. The CDR3 region is CASSPGRSRWEQYF. CDR3 coding DNA: TGTGCCAGCAGCCCAGGGCGGTCTCGGTGGGAGCAGTACTTC. The full variable domain, completed using reference TRBV11-1 and TRBJ2-7, is EAEVAQSPRYKITEKSQAVAFWCDPISGHATLYWYRQILGQGPELLVQFQDESVVDDSQLPKDRFSAERLKGVDSTLKIQPAELGDSAMYLCASSPGRSRWEQYFGPGTRLTVT.

A note on this clone: Other DNA sequences in the sample encode the same CDR3. This chain links TRBV9 with TRBJ1-1; D is unclear. CDR1 is SGDLS and CDR2 is YYNGEE in the germline V gene. The CDR3 spans 14 residues. V was cut by 4 bases and J by 0 bases, with 10 bases left in between. The CDR3 DNA sequence: TGTGCCAGCAGCCCGAGGGTTTTGAACACTGAAGCTTTCTTT. Residues: CASSPRVLNTEAFF.

This chain links TRBV7-9 with TRBJ1-4; D gene unclear. Per the germline V gene, CDR1 is SEHNR and CDR2 is FQNEAQ (reference sequence). V lost 0 bases and J 0 bases, leaving 14 bases between the germline ends. This CDR3 contains 18 residues. The CDR3 loop is CASSLAPSMLSTNEKLFF. The CDR3 DNA is TGTGCCAGCAGCTTAGCGCCCTCAATGCTCTCAACTAATGAAAAACTGTTTTTT.

The CDR3 nucleotides are TGTGCCATCAGTGAGGCGGAGCTAGGGGCCAACGTCCTGACTTTC. As protein: CAISEAELGANVLTF. The J gene is TRBJ2-6, the V gene TRBV10-3, with D unclear. The CDR3 length is 15 residues. The V gene lost 2 bases and the J gene lost 4 bases, with 9 bases spanning the gap. Germline lookup yields CDR1 ENHRY and CDR2 SYGVKD.

The genes are TRBV6-5 and TRBJ2-1; 15 positions match TRBD2. This CDR3 is 15 amino acids long. After removal of 6 bases from V and 7 bases from J, the junction contained 4 bases not matched to a gene. Germline assignment: CDR1 MNHEY and CDR2 SVGAGI. The CDR3 bases are TGTGCCAGCAGCGGACTAGCGGGGGGGATGAATGAGCAGTTCTTC. Translation gives CASSGLAGGMNEQFF.

The genes are TRBV19 and TRBJ1-6, with D perhaps matching TRBD1 (5 bases). Trimming removed 10 bases from V and 6 bases from J, with 13 bases in between. CDR1 is LNHDA and CDR2 is SQIVND in the germline V gene (reference sequence). This CDR3 has 13 residues. CDR3 sequence (DNA): TGTGCCACCAGCCCCGGGGCTAATTCACCCCTCCACTTT. Amino acids: CATSPGANSPLHF.

This chain uses TRBV19 with TRBJ2-1, with unresolved D. CDR1 is LNHDA and CDR2 is SQIVND in the germline V gene (reference sequence). The CDR3 loop spans 14 amino acids. The germline V and J ends were trimmed by 3 bases and 3 bases, with 9 bases remaining between them. Here the CDR3 DNA reads TGTGCCAGTAGTATCAAGGTCTACTACAATGAGCAGTTCTTC. Its translation: CASSIKVYYNEQFF. The full variable domain, with the rest looked up from reference TRBV19 and TRBJ2-1, is DGGITQSPKYLFRKEGQNVTLSCEQNLNHDAMYWYRQDPGQGLRLIYYSQIVNDFQKGDIAEGYSVSREKKESFPLTVTSAQKNPTAFYLCASSIKVYYNEQFFGPGTRLTVL.

The chain couples TRBV5-1 to TRBJ2-7; D unresolved. The CDR3 totals 17 residues. Between the trimmed V and J ends, which lost 5 bases and 0 bases, there was a span of 21 bases. Per the germline V gene, CDR1 is SGHRS and CDR2 is YFSETQ. DNA of the CDR3: TGCGCCAGCAGTTGGGATTTAACGCACCCTTTCTCCTACGAGCAGTACTTC. Translation gives CASSWDLTHPFSYEQYF.

This CDR3 is CASSPTGGANYGYTF. The CDR3 nucleotides are TGTGCCAGCAGCCCCACAGGGGGAGCTAACTATGGCTACACCTTC. The J gene is TRBJ1-2, the V gene TRBV13; 8 nucleotides line up with TRBD1. CDR3 length equals 15 residues. CDR1 and CDR2 (germline): PRHDT, FYEKMQ (reference sequence). V trimming: 5 bases; J trimming: 0 bases; junction bases outside the gene matches: 5.

This clone has only one observation. The chain uses TRBV5-1 and TRBJ2-1; 13 bases fit TRBD2. The CDR3 runs 15 residues. Germline CDR1 reads SGHRS; CDR2 reads YFSETQ. The trim removed 1 base at V and 6 bases at J, leaving 1 base unmatched. This chain's CDR3 is CASSLRLAGGNEQFF. CDR3 sequence (DNA): TGCGCCAGCAGCTTGCGACTAGCGGGGGGCAATGAGCAGTTCTTC.

The chain is built from TRBV28 and TRBJ1-3; D remains unclear. The V end was cut by 9 bases, the J end by 7 bases, with 13 bases between. This CDR3 has 12 amino acids. The germline CDR1 and CDR2 sequences are MDHEN and SYDVKM. CDR3 amino acids: CASHRGLNTIYF. The CDR3 DNA reads as TGTGCCAGTCACCGTGGGCTTAACACCATATATTTT. Complete variable domain (other parts from reference TRBV28 and TRBJ1-3): DVKVTQSSRYLVKRTGEKVFLECVQDMDHENMFWYRQDPGLGLRLIYFSYDVKMKEKGDIPEGYSVSREKKERFSLILESASTNQTSMYLCASHRGLNTIYFGEGSWLTVV.

The rearrangement uses TRBV21-1 and TRBJ1-4; the listed D gene, TRBD1, was not tested against the DNA. TRBV21-1 is a pseudogene segment. The CDR3 contains 20 residues. The CDR3: CASSKAPGTGGPATNEKLFF. The CDR3 nucleotides read TGTGCCAGCAGCAAAGCGCCCGGGACAGGGGGCCCAGCAACTAATGAAAAACTGTTTTTT.

The chain employs TRBV7-2 and TRBJ2-1; D possibly matches TRBD1 or TRBD2 (5 bases each). With 5 bases removed from V and 6 bases from J, the gap between germline ends came to 14 bases. The CDR3 sequence is 14 residues long. Germline V CDR1 and CDR2: SGHTA, FQGNSA. CDR3 amino acids: CASSPTGTINEQFF. The DNA for the CDR3 is TGTGCCAGCAGCCCTACCGGGACCATCAATGAGCAGTTCTTC. Full variable domain (missing parts from reference TRBV7-2 and TRBJ2-1): GAGVSQSPSNKVTEKGKDVELRCDPISGHTALYWYRQSLGQGLEFLIYFQGNSAPDKSGLPSDRFSAERTGGSVSTLTIQRTQQEDSAVYLCASSPTGTINEQFFGPGTRLTVL.